This record looks at one T cell receptor (beta chain) sequence and its context. Antigen: not known. These data belong to a study of cytotoxic CD8 clonotypes in ibrutinib-treated CLL. The CDR3 covers 13 residues. Germline CDR1 and CDR2: SGHRS and YFSETQ. Trimming took 4 bases from V and 7 from J, leaving 14 bases between them. Whole-study results and caveats: Whereas clonality rose at ibrutinib response, it declined toward baseline at progression.

The targeted sequencing depth was 1 in 200,000 to 1 in 1 million T cells. Profiling relied on immunoSEQ multiplex PCR, and the TCRdb table lists in-frame clones only, not all of them. The sample includes approximately 70,000 clones, 90% of them seen just once. Approximately 2 micrograms of genomic DNA came from cryopreserved PBMCs for TCR beta libraries. The chain joins TRBV5-1 to TRBJ1-2; D unresolved. The TCR sequence derives from a human donor with chronic lymphocytic leukemia. Here the sequenced sample was PBMCs, taken after 12 months of ibrutinib treatment. The CDR3 reads CASSLHGEGGYTF. The CDR3 coding sequence is TGCGCCAGCAGCCTTCACGGCGAGGGTGGCTACACCTTC.